Listed here is a single T cell receptor (beta chain). The antigen remains unidentified. The sample comes from a study of T cell responses to AZD1222 COVID-19 vaccine. Study findings and constraints: Most donors were white British, females outnumbered males, and clonal diversity was possibly underestimated. Reportedly, close to half of spike-specific TCRs are directed against unmutated variant regions. Baseline serostatus was positive in only six AZD1222 recipients. Every sample of the repertoires postdated the peak T cell response.

Produced via immunoSEQ multiplex PCR; TCRdb's table is partial and in-frame only. Of around 60,000 clones listed, over 85% are singletons. Germline-derived CDR1 and CDR2 are MNHEY and SVGAGI. This CDR3 has 14 amino acids. With 6 bases clipped from V and 10 bases from J, the junction kept 11 bases outside the gene matches. Material: peripheral blood, obtained on day 0 of AZD1222 vaccination. The TCR was taken from an adult in good health. The chain links TRBV6-5 to TRBJ2-1; TRBD1 agrees at 8 bases. CDR3 nucleotide sequence: TGTGCCAGCAGAGACGGGGGACAGGTCGGCGAGCAGTTCTTC. Its translation is CASRDGGQVGEQFF.